What follows are 29 T cell receptor beta chains derived from one specimen sequenced in a study of cytomegalovirus exposure and HLA in healthy donors. Amplification used 60 Vbeta primers and 13 Jbeta primers. The protocol was immunoSEQ multiplex PCR, while the TCRdb copy is restricted to in-frame clones and leaves out a portion. The sample carries about 250,000 clones, about 66% recorded once. Material: PBMCs. Every receptor here comes from a female donor in good health and CMV-seronegative.

This chain joins TRBV27 and TRBJ2-7; D might be TRBD2 (6 bases). Trimming shortened V by 6 bases and J by 13 bases, and 25 bases separated the two germline ends. CDR1 is MNHEY, CDR2 SMNVEV, per germline (reference sequence). This CDR3 region has 14 residues. The DNA of the CDR3 is TGTGCCAGCAGGAAAACGGGACTCGGGACCTCGTTTTACTTC. Translated: CASRKTGLGTSFYF.

The rearrangement joins TRBV11-2 to TRBJ2-7; the match to TRBD1 covers 9 bases. The germline V gene encodes CDR1 SGHAT and CDR2 FQNNGV. The ends lost 5 bases at V and 13 bases at J; junction bases unmatched: 9. CDR3 size: 12 residues. DNA for the CDR3: TGTGCCAGCAGCGCCCGTAACAGGGGGCCCTACTTC. Its protein is CASSARNRGPYF.

V is TRBV4-1 and J is TRBJ2-7, with 9 bases that match TRBD1. The CDR3 is 16 amino acids. V lost 0 bases to trimming and J lost 3 bases; unmatched junction nucleotides: 6. Germline V gives CDR1 MGHRA, CDR2 YSYEKL. The CDR3 sequence: CASSQDAGTGIYEQYF. For the CDR3, the DNA is TGCGCCAGCAGCCAAGATGCGGGGACAGGGATCTACGAGCAGTACTTC.

This chain connects TRBV7-9 to TRBJ1-3; D unclear. Germline lookup yields CDR1 SEHNR and CDR2 FQNEAQ (reference sequence). Deletions cut 1 base from V and 3 bases from J, with 16 bases between. There are 17 residues in the CDR3. The CDR3 spells CASSLDPLGGVGNTIYF. CDR3 bases: TGTGCCAGCAGCTTAGACCCCCTTGGAGGAGTTGGAAACACCATATATTTT.

Written as DNA, the CDR3 is TGTGCCAGCAGCGTAGTGGCAGGCACTGAAGCTTTCTTT. Translating gives CASSVVAGTEAFF. This chain connects TRBV9 to TRBJ1-1; D is ambiguous. The CDR3 is 13 amino acids. CDR1 and CDR2 (germline): SGDLS, YYNGEE. Trimming took off 0 bases at V and 4 bases at J, with 7 bases between the two ends. The full variable domain, its missing parts supplied by reference TRBV9 and TRBJ1-1, is DSGVTQTPKHLITATGQRVTLRCSPRSGDLSVYWYQQSLDQGLQFLIQYYNGEERAKGNILERFSAQQFPDLHSELNLSSLELGDSALYFCASSVVAGTEAFFGQGTRLTVV.

In this sample, this clone turned up a few times. The rearrangement joins TRBV11-3 to TRBJ2-1; TRBD2 matches 12 bases. This CDR3 spans 20 amino acids. CDR1 is SGHNT and CDR2 is YENEEA in the germline V gene. J was trimmed by 6 bases and V by 5 bases; bases with no gene match: 20. CDR3 protein: CASSPGLAGRGAWISNEQFF. The CDR3 DNA reads TGTGCCAGCAGCCCTGGACTAGCGGGAAGGGGGGCCTGGATTTCCAATGAGCAGTTCTTC.

The rearrangement uses TRBV25-1 and TRBJ2-5, with 10 bases aligning to TRBD2. The CDR3 is 15 amino acids. CDR1 and CDR2 (germline): MGHDK, SYGVNS. V trimming: 5 bases; J trimming: 0 bases; junction bases outside the gene matches: 3. The CDR3 DNA reads TGTGCCAGCAGTCCGACTAGCGGGCACCAAGAGACCCAGTACTTC. Translating gives CASSPTSGHQETQYF.

The rearrangement uses TRBV9 and TRBJ2-1, with TRBD2 matching over 8 bases. The V and J ends lost 0 bases and 4 bases, in that order; junction bases with no gene match: 6. Germline loops: CDR1 SGDLS, CDR2 YYNGEE. The CDR3 loop spans 16 amino acids. In nucleotides, the CDR3 is TGTGCCAGCAGCGTAGCCAGCGGGAGTGCTTACAATGAGCAGTTCTTC. Translation: CASSVASGSAYNEQFF. The entire variable domain, with the rest obtained from reference TRBV9 and TRBJ2-1, is as follows: DSGVTQTPKHLITATGQRVTLRCSPRSGDLSVYWYQQSLDQGLQFLIQYYNGEERAKGNILERFSAQQFPDLHSELNLSSLELGDSALYFCASSVASGSAYNEQFFGPGTRLTVL.

The CDR3 spells CSARAGTQSPNEQFF. The CDR3, as DNA: TGCAGCGCACGGGCCGGGACACAATCCCCCAATGAGCAGTTCTTC. The chain uses TRBV29-1 and TRBJ2-1, with D possibly being TRBD1 (6 bases). The CDR3 sequence is 15 residues long. CDR1 is SQVTM and CDR2 is ANQGSEA in the germline V gene. Trimming took 7 bases from V and 6 from J, leaving 22 bases between them.

The V call is TRBV27, the J call TRBJ2-3; 11 bases map to TRBD2. Germline assignment: CDR1 MNHEY and CDR2 SMNVEV (reference sequence). J lost 2 bases, V lost 5 bases, and 6 bases had no gene match. The CDR3 sequence is 16 residues long. Written as DNA, the CDR3 is TGTGCCAGCAGTCCGGGACTAGCGGTCTACACAGATACGCAGTATTTT. As protein: CASSPGLAVYTDTQYF.

The chain is built from TRBV9 and TRBJ2-1; D may be TRBD1 (5 bases). Germline V gene data show CDR1 as SGDLS and CDR2 as YYNGEE. There are 12 residues in the CDR3. The V end was cut by 0 bases, the J end by 8 bases, with 6 bases between. CDR3 bases: TGTGCCAGCAGCGTAGAGGGGCATGAGCAGTTCTTC. It encodes CASSVEGHEQFF.

This chain connects TRBV10-2 to TRBJ2-1, with D possibly TRBD1 on 6 matching bases. The germline gives CDR1 WSHSY, CDR2 SAAADI. V lost 8 bases, J lost 9 bases, and 20 bases lay in between. The CDR3 has 14 residues. Written as DNA, the CDR3 is TGCGCCAGCCGCCCCCCGGGACAAAGTTCTGAGCAGTTCTTC. Its protein is CASRPPGQSSEQFF.

This rearrangement joins TRBV5-1 to TRBJ2-3; D is possibly TRBD1 (8 bases). Trimming took 4 bases from V and 10 from J, leaving 22 bases between them. Germline V gene data show CDR1 as SGHRS and CDR2 as YFSETQ. This CDR3 is 15 amino acids long. CDR3 bases: TGCGCCAGCAGCAAGGTCCGACAGGGGCGGGAGTCGCAGTATTTT. This encodes CASSKVRQGRESQYF.

The CDR3 coding sequence is TGCGCCAGCAGTGAGACTAGCGGGACCATAAATACGCAGTATTTT. This codes for CASSETSGTINTQYF. The chain joins TRBV10-1 to TRBJ2-3, with 10 nucleotides matching TRBD2. The V segment lost 2 bases and the J segment 7 bases; nucleotides outside the gene matches: 6. This CDR3 region has 15 residues. Germline CDR1 is WNHNN and CDR2 is SYGVQD (reference sequence).

The CDR3 region is CASSRTSGTDTQYF. Written as DNA, the CDR3 is TGTGCCAGCAGCCGGACTAGCGGCACAGATACGCAGTATTTT. This chain connects TRBV7-3 to TRBJ2-3, with 9 bases that match TRBD2. The V gene end was trimmed by 5 bases and the J gene end by 1 base; junction bases not matched to a gene: 1. The CDR3 consists of 14 residues. Germline V lookup: CDR1 SGHTA, CDR2 FQGTGA.

Remarks on this clone: The junction differs from germline at one of its ends, possibly a read error. The gene calls are TRBV7-9 and TRBJ2-3; 7 nucleotides match TRBD2. This CDR3 has 12 residues. Germline assignment: CDR1 SEHNR and CDR2 FQNEAQ (reference sequence). The CDR3: CSSGETTDTQYF. CDR3 bases: TGTTCCAGCGGGGAGACCACAGATACGCAGTATTTT.

On this clone itself: Mismatch with germline at one junction end may stem from a read error. The rearrangement uses TRBV7-9 and TRBJ1-1; D gene uncertain. The CDR3 length is 13 residues. Germline V gene sequence: CDR1 SEHNR, CDR2 FQNEAQ (reference sequence). CDR3 nucleotide sequence: TGTTCCAGCACCCTAAGGGCGGGTACTGAAGCTTTCTTT. This encodes CSSTLRAGTEAFF.

This chain joins TRBV28 and TRBJ2-4; 8 bases match TRBD2. CDR1 is MDHEN, CDR2 SYDVKM, per germline. The CDR3 has 16 residues. The J segment lost 1 base and the V segment lost 3 bases, leaving 5 bases of the junction unmatched. This CDR3 is CASSFIAGGAKNIQYF. The CDR3 DNA follows: TGTGCCAGCAGTTTCATTGCGGGAGGTGCCAAAAACATTCAGTACTTC.

About this clone: A junction boundary mismatches the germline segment, possibly from a read error. The chain combines TRBV6-1 with TRBJ2-1, with D perhaps TRBD2 (5 bases). This CDR3 spans 13 amino acids. Germline V CDR1 and CDR2: MNHNS, SASEGT. The CDR3 DNA sequence: TGTGCCGGCAGGATGAAGGAGGTGAATGAGCAGTTCTTC. It yields the protein CAGRMKEVNEQFF.

The chain links TRBV4-1 to TRBJ2-7; D gene ambiguous. Germline loops: CDR1 MGHRA, CDR2 YSYEKL. The CDR3 consists of 14 residues. V lost 0 bases and J lost 1, with 7 bases in between. This chain's CDR3 is CASSQDPNSYEQYF. In DNA, the CDR3 is TGCGCCAGCAGCCAAGACCCAAATTCCTACGAGCAGTACTTC.

This clone is a singleton in its sample. This chain connects TRBV11-3 to TRBJ1-2; perhaps TRBD1 as D (5 bases). The CDR3 has 14 residues. The V and J ends lost 0 bases and 3 bases respectively, with 8 bases between them. Per the germline V gene, CDR1 is SGHNT and CDR2 is YENEEA. The CDR3 region is CASSLDREDYGYTF. For the CDR3, the DNA is TGTGCCAGCAGCTTAGACAGGGAGGACTATGGCTACACCTTC.

This clone was seen a few times. V and J are TRBV27 and TRBJ1-1, with 8 bases identical to TRBD1. The V segment lost 7 bases and the J segment 4 bases; nucleotides outside the gene matches: 14. From germline, CDR1 is MNHEY and CDR2 SMNVEV (reference sequence). CDR3 length equals 16 residues. CDR3 loop: CASKVAGGGGSTEAFF. For the CDR3, the DNA is TGTGCCAGCAAAGTGGCAGGGGGCGGAGGGAGCACTGAAGCTTTCTTT.

The CDR3, as DNA: TGTGCCAGCAGTCGGAACATCGGGAGTACTGAAGCTTTCTTT. It specifies CASSRNIGSTEAFF. The gene calls are TRBV6-5 and TRBJ1-1; D call uncertain. Trimming took 5 bases from V and 5 from J, leaving 15 bases between them. CDR3 length: 14 residues. The germline V gene has CDR1 MNHEY and CDR2 SVGAGI.

This chain joins TRBV2 and TRBJ2-3; D perhaps matches TRBD2 (6 bases). The CDR3 totals 18 residues. Per the germline V gene, CDR1 is SNHLY and CDR2 is FYNNEI. V was clipped by 0 bases and J by 0 bases, with 16 bases between them. The CDR3 sequence is CASSEAWQRGTSTDTQYF. CDR3 DNA sequence: TGTGCCAGCAGTGAAGCGTGGCAGCGTGGGACTAGCACAGATACGCAGTATTTT. Variable domain in full (rest from reference TRBV2 and TRBJ2-3): EPEVTQTPSHQVTQMGQEVILRCVPISNHLYFYWYRQILGQKVEFLVSFYNNEISEKSEIFDDQFSVERPDGSNFTLKIRSTKLEDSAMYFCASSEAWQRGTSTDTQYFGPGTRLTVL.

This chain uses TRBV5-1 with TRBJ2-7, with 12 bases aligning to TRBD2. V trimming: 2 bases; J trimming: 0 bases; junction bases outside the gene matches: 6. This CDR3 region has 17 residues. CDR1 SGHRS and CDR2 YFSETQ come from the germline V gene. CDR3 loop: CASSLITSGRNSYEQYF. For the CDR3, the DNA is TGCGCCAGCAGCTTAATCACTAGCGGGAGGAACTCCTACGAGCAGTACTTC.

The chain links TRBV28 to TRBJ2-2; D is perhaps TRBD1 (6 bases). V was cut by 2 bases and J by 0 bases, with 25 bases left in between. The CDR3 covers 21 residues. Germline values: CDR1 MDHEN, CDR2 SYDVKM. The CDR3 DNA is TGTGCCAGCAGTTTAATCCGTTCGTCGTCTTGGACAGCTACGAACACCGGGGAGCTGTTTTTT. Its protein product is CASSLIRSSSWTATNTGELFF.

The gene calls are TRBV28 and TRBJ1-1; TRBD1 aligns across 9 bases. The germline V gene encodes CDR1 MDHEN and CDR2 SYDVKM. J gave up 11 bases and V 2 bases, and 3 bases lay outside the gene matches. The length of the CDR3 is 12 residues. This CDR3 reads CASSLTGGKAFF. Written as DNA, the CDR3 is TGTGCCAGCAGTTTAACAGGGGGCAAGGCTTTCTTT. Complete variable domain (other parts from reference TRBV28 and TRBJ1-1): DVKVTQSSRYLVKRTGEKVFLECVQDMDHENMFWYRQDPGLGLRLIYFSYDVKMKEKGDIPEGYSVSREKKERFSLILESASTNQTSMYLCASSLTGGKAFFGQGTRLTVV.

This chain connects TRBV27 to TRBJ1-1, with D unresolved. The CDR3 totals 13 residues. Trimming took off 4 bases at V and 6 bases at J, with 12 bases between the two ends. In germline, CDR1 is MNHEY, CDR2 SMNVEV (reference sequence). The CDR3 region is CASSSRGPPEAFF. DNA for the CDR3: TGTGCCAGCAGTTCCCGAGGGCCCCCTGAAGCTTTCTTT.

The chain has TRBV2 and TRBJ2-7; 7 bases match TRBD2. Germline CDR1 is SNHLY and CDR2 is FYNNEI. Trimming took 8 bases from V and 6 from J; bases not matched to a gene: 19. The CDR3 has 16 amino acids. The CDR3 nucleotides are TGTGCCAGCGTAAGACCTGGGGGGGGAGGACGGGGCGAGCAGTACTTC. This sequence encodes CASVRPGGGGRGEQYF. The full variable domain, rest sourced from reference TRBV2 and TRBJ2-7, is EPEVTQTPSHQVTQMGQEVILRCVPISNHLYFYWYRQILGQKVEFLVSFYNNEISEKSEIFDDQFSVERPDGSNFTLKIRSTKLEDSAMYFCASVRPGGGGRGEQYFGPGTRLTVT.